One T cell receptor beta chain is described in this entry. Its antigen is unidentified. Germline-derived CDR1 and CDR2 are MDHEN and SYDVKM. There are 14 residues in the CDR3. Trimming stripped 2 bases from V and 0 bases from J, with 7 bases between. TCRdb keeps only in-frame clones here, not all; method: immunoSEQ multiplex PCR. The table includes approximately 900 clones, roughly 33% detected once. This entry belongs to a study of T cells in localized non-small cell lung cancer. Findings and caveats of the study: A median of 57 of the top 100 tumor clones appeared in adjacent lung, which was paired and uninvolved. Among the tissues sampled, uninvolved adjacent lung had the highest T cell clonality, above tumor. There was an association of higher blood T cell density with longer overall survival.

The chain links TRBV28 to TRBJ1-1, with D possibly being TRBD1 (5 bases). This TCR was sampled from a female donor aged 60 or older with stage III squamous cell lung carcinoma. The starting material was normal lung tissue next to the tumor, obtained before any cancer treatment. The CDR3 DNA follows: TGTGCCAGCAGTTTACAGGGTTTGAACACTGAAGCTTTCTTT. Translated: CASSLQGLNTEAFF.